Shown below are 10 T cell receptor beta chains from a single sample sequenced in a study of CD8 T cells in Susac syndrome. RNA was extracted with the RNeasy kit, and a quantity of roughly 0.45 to 1 ug was reverse transcribed using random hexamers. Each CDR3 protein is one row after TCRdb ran MiXCR on the immunoSEQ multiplex PCR reads. The sample carries 77,000 or so distinct CDR3 sequences, 93% recorded once. Sequenced sample: CD4+ T cells from PBMCs. All receptors come from a human donor with Susac syndrome.

This clonotype was observed a single time. This chain joins TRBV29-1 and TRBJ2-1, with 8 bases identical to TRBD2. Germline CDR1 reads SQVTM; CDR2 reads ANQGSEA. J gave up 0 bases and V 3 bases, and 1 base lay outside the gene matches. The CDR3 contains 14 residues. CDR3 coding DNA: TGCAGCGTTGACAGCGGGAGCTCCTACAATGAGCAGTTCTTC. Translation gives CSVDSGSSYNEQFF.

The rearrangement links TRBV25-1 to TRBJ2-7; D is unclear. The CDR3 spans 15 residues. Germline CDR1 reads MGHDK; CDR2 reads SYGVNS. Trimming shortened V by 3 bases and J by 2 bases, and 14 bases separated the two germline ends. In DNA form, the CDR3 reads TGTGCCAGCAGTGACCAGACCCGGGTTACCTACGAGCAGTACTTC. Amino acids: CASSDQTRVTYEQYF.

The gene calls are TRBV5-4 and TRBJ2-3; TRBD1 matches at 7 bases. Germline V gives CDR1 SGHNT, CDR2 YYREEE (reference sequence). CDR3 length: 14 amino acids. V lost 5 bases to trimming and J lost 4 bases; unmatched junction nucleotides: 7. In DNA form, the CDR3 reads TGTGCCAGCAGTGTGAGGGGGCGGGCAGATACGCAGTATTTT. Protein product: CASSVRGRADTQYF.

The J gene is TRBJ2-2, the V gene TRBV19; TRBD1 matches at 8 bases. The CDR3 has 15 residues. From germline, CDR1 is LNHDA and CDR2 SQIVND (reference sequence). V dropped 7 bases and J dropped 0; count of bases not matched to a gene: 4. CDR3 coding DNA: TGTGCCAGTACAGGGGGCGCCGCGAACACCGGGGAGCTGTTTTTT. Translating gives CASTGGAANTGELFF.

The chain couples TRBV14 to TRBJ2-6, with no clear D. The germline V and J ends were trimmed by 4 bases and 0 bases, with 7 bases remaining between them. CDR3 size: 15 residues. The germline V gene encodes CDR1 SGHDN and CDR2 FVKESK. This CDR3 is CASSLLTSGANVLTF. CDR3 sequence (DNA): TGTGCCAGCAGCCTTTTAACCTCTGGGGCCAACGTCCTGACTTTC.

This chain uses TRBV25-1 with TRBJ2-7; 7 positions agree with TRBD1. The germline V gene has CDR1 MGHDK and CDR2 SYGVNS. With 5 bases clipped from V and 6 bases from J, the junction kept 10 bases outside the gene matches. The length of the CDR3 is 14 residues. CDR3: CASSLGGGNSEQYF. In nucleotides, the CDR3 is TGTGCCAGCAGTTTAGGGGGCGGCAACTCCGAGCAGTACTTC.

This chain joins TRBV6-2 or TRBV6-3 and TRBJ1-1; the D gene is possibly TRBD1 (6 bases). CDR1 is MNHEY and CDR2 is SVGEGT in the germline V gene. CDR3 length equals 14 residues. Trimming shortened V by 5 bases and J by 0 bases, and 10 bases separated the two germline ends. Here the CDR3 reads CASSVDRLNTEAFF. The CDR3 bases are TGTGCCAGCAGTGTCGACAGGTTGAACACTGAAGCTTTCTTT.

The V gene is TRBV29-1, the J gene TRBJ2-3; no reliable D call. Trimming stripped 4 bases from V and 0 bases from J, with 8 bases between. The germline gives CDR1 SQVTM, CDR2 ANQGSEA. The CDR3 consists of 13 residues. This chain's CDR3 is CSVAGRSTDTQYF. The CDR3 DNA reads TGCAGCGTTGCGGGCAGGAGCACAGATACGCAGTATTTT.

The chain employs TRBV2 and TRBJ1-1; TRBD1 matches at 7 bases. This CDR3 is built from 14 residues. Per the germline V gene, CDR1 is SNHLY and CDR2 is FYNNEI. V lost 4 bases to trimming and J lost 2 bases; unmatched junction nucleotides: 4. In DNA form, the CDR3 reads TGTGCCAGCAGTGTGAAGGGGGCAAACACTGAAGCTTTCTTT. The encoded protein is CASSVKGANTEAFF. Full variable domain (missing parts from reference TRBV2 and TRBJ1-1): EPEVTQTPSHQVTQMGQEVILRCVPISNHLYFYWYRQILGQKVEFLVSFYNNEISEKSEIFDDQFSVERPDGSNFTLKIRSTKLEDSAMYFCASSVKGANTEAFFGQGTRLTVV.

The V and J genes are TRBV12-3 or TRBV12-4 and TRBJ2-2; a weak D match, TRBD1 (5 bases). V dropped 3 bases and J dropped 7 bases, with 15 bases sitting between them. This CDR3 region has 15 residues. CDR3 amino acids: CASSLGQGFGGELFF. The CDR3 DNA reads as TGTGCCAGCAGTTTGGGCCAGGGTTTTGGCGGGGAGCTGTTTTTT.